This TCR beta chain was recovered during a study of T cell responses to AZD1222 COVID-19 vaccine. Study findings and constraints: As reported, nearly half of all spike-specific TCRs target variant regions that are unmutated.

This table comes from immunoSEQ multiplex PCR, and its TCRdb copy is limited to in-frame clones, with some not included. The data show about 93,000 clones, about 86% seen once. A single count supports this clone. Antigen specificity is unknown. Germline V gene data show CDR1 as SEHNR and CDR2 as FQNEAQ (reference sequence). Between the trimmed V and J ends, which lost 5 bases and 0 bases, there was a span of 11 bases. The length of the CDR3 is 14 residues. Sample: peripheral blood, taken on day 0 of AZD1222 vaccination. The TCR sequence derives from an adult in good health. The chain uses TRBV7-9 and TRBJ2-7; the D is unclear. In nucleotides, the CDR3 is TGTGCCAGCAGCACCGTCGGAAGCTCCTACGAGCAGTACTTC. This translates into CASSTVGSSYEQYF.